Below are 27 T cell receptor beta chains sequenced from a single sample in a study of shared clonotypes between healthy human individuals. Repertoires were generated with immunoSEQ multiplex PCR, while TCRdb's copy carries only in-frame clones and drops some. The table records around 2.1 million clones, approximately 94% of them present only once. Naive CD8 cells were CD45RO-negative, positively selected for CCR7, excluding terminally differentiated effector memory CD45RA+ cells. Sequenced material: naive CD8+ T cells from PBMCs. The receptors shown here come from a man younger than 35 in good health. Some clones in this sample may be carry-over from other donors' samples.

The chain combines TRBV18 with TRBJ2-5, with D uncertain. The CDR3 runs to 13 residues. Looked up from germline, CDR1 is KGHSH and CDR2 is LQKENI. The germline V and J ends were trimmed by 3 bases and 0 bases, with 5 bases remaining between them. The CDR3 reads CASSPPYQETQYF. CDR3 DNA sequence: TGTGCCAGCTCACCCCCGTACCAAGAGACCCAGTACTTC. Variable domain in full (rest from reference TRBV18 and TRBJ2-5): NAGVMQNPRHLVRRRGQEARLRCSPMKGHSHVYWYRQLPEEGLKFMVYLQKENIIDESGMPKERFSAEFPKEGPSILRIQQVVRGDSAAYFCASSPPYQETQYFGPGTRLLVL.

The chain is built from TRBV7-9 and TRBJ1-2; D unresolved. Germline V CDR1 and CDR2: SEHNR, FQNEAQ (reference sequence). The CDR3 consists of 13 residues. Between the trimmed V and J ends, which lost 2 bases and 5 bases, there was a span of 9 bases. The DNA of the CDR3 is TGTGCCAGCAGCTTAAACGTACAGTATGGCTACACCTTC. This codes for CASSLNVQYGYTF.

This chain's CDR3 is CASSPRGVASTEAFF. CDR3 coding DNA: TGCGCCAGCAGCCCAAGGGGGGTCGCGAGCACTGAAGCTTTCTTT. This rearrangement joins TRBV5-1 to TRBJ1-1, with D perhaps matching TRBD1 (6 bases). The CDR3 loop spans 15 amino acids. V lost 4 bases to trimming and J lost 4 bases, with 17 bases between them. Looked up from germline, CDR1 is SGHRS and CDR2 is YFSETQ. Drawing the rest from reference TRBV5-1 and TRBJ1-1, the complete variable domain is KAGVTQTPRYLIKTRGQQVTLSCSPISGHRSVSWYQQTPGQGLQFLFEYFSETQRNKGNFPGRFSGRQFSNSRSEMNVSTLELGDSALYLCASSPRGVASTEAFFGQGTRLTVV.

The chain has TRBV27 and TRBJ2-7; 9 bases map to TRBD1. Losses at the gene ends were 4 bases for V and 3 bases for J; bases not matched to a gene: 7. CDR3 length: 15 residues. The germline V gene encodes CDR1 MNHEY and CDR2 SMNVEV (reference sequence). This CDR3 is CASSSPGQGGYEQYF. CDR3 nucleotide sequence: TGTGCCAGCAGTTCCCCGGGACAGGGAGGCTACGAGCAGTACTTC.

The V call is TRBV5-6, the J call TRBJ2-7; 7 bases line up with TRBD2. The CDR3 sequence is 13 residues long. The germline V gene has CDR1 SGHDT and CDR2 YYEEEE. With 4 bases clipped from V and 3 bases from J, the junction kept 4 bases outside the gene matches. The CDR3 nucleotides are TGTGCCAGCAGCGGGGGGGTCGGCTACGAGCAGTACTTC. It codes for CASSGGVGYEQYF. The full variable domain, in which reference TRBV5-6 and TRBJ2-7 provide the parts outside the CDR3, is DAGVTQSPTHLIKTRGQQVTLRCSPKSGHDTVSWYQQALGQGPQFIFQYYEEEERQRGNFPDRFSGHQFPNYSSELNVNALLLGDSALYLCASSGGVGYEQYFGPGTRLTVT.

The rearrangement uses TRBV9 and TRBJ2-1; TRBD2 might be the D (5 bases). Between the trimmed V and J ends, which lost 3 bases and 0 bases, there was a span of 13 bases. The CDR3 length is 16 residues. The V gene's germline CDR1 is SGDLS and CDR2 YYNGEE. The CDR3 here is CASSATTLSSYNEQFF. The CDR3 DNA reads as TGTGCCAGCAGCGCGACTACCCTGAGCTCCTACAATGAGCAGTTCTTC.

This chain joins TRBV27 and TRBJ2-5; no clear D gene. V was cut by 8 bases and J by 6 bases, with 10 bases left in between. This CDR3 has 11 amino acids. The germline V gene encodes CDR1 MNHEY and CDR2 SMNVEV (reference sequence). In DNA form, the CDR3 reads TGTGCCAGCCGTGATTATAAGACCCAGTACTTC. Translation gives CASRDYKTQYF.

The V gene is TRBV11-2, the J gene TRBJ2-1; D may be TRBD2 (7 bases). Between the trimmed V and J ends, which lost 0 bases and 3 bases, there was a span of 12 bases. Germline values: CDR1 SGHAT, CDR2 FQNNGV. The CDR3 contains 16 residues. The CDR3 DNA follows: TGTGCCAGCAGCTTAGATCGGGGAGGGGGCTACAATGAGCAGTTCTTC. Its translation: CASSLDRGGGYNEQFF.

The chain couples TRBV28 to TRBJ1-5; D may be TRBD1 (6 bases). Germline-derived CDR1 and CDR2 are MDHEN and SYDVKM. This CDR3 has 14 amino acids. The V end was cut by 2 bases, the J end by 7 bases, with 12 bases between. For the CDR3, the DNA is TGTGCCAGCAGTTTAACGGGGGCCGGCCAGCCCCAGCATTTT. This encodes CASSLTGAGQPQHF.

The chain combines TRBV7-6 with TRBJ2-1, with 8 bases matching TRBD2. This CDR3 is built from 20 residues. Germline CDR1 reads SGHVS; CDR2 reads FNYEAQ. V lost 5 bases and J lost 2; bases outside the gene matches: 20. The CDR3 reads CASSKRGGLSGAAAYNEQFF. In nucleotides, the CDR3 is TGTGCCAGCAGCAAACGAGGGGGGCTTAGCGGGGCCGCCGCCTACAATGAGCAGTTCTTC.

V and J are TRBV29-1 and TRBJ1-4; D uncertain. V dropped 1 base and J dropped 7 bases, with 13 bases sitting between them. The CDR3 covers 14 residues. The germline V gene has CDR1 SQVTM and CDR2 ANQGSEA. In DNA form, the CDR3 reads TGCAGCGTTGAAGGGGGTATTATAGGTGAAAAACTGTTTTTT. Its protein is CSVEGGIIGEKLFF. Full variable domain (outside the CDR3, taken from reference TRBV29-1 and TRBJ1-4): SAVISQKPSRDICQRGTSLTIQCQVDSQVTMMFWYRQQPGQSLTLIATANQGSEATYESGFVIDKFPISRPNLTFSTLTVSNMSPEDSSIYLCSVEGGIIGEKLFFGSGTQLSVL.

The chain combines TRBV7-9 with TRBJ2-5; D might be TRBD2 (5 bases). There are 12 residues in the CDR3. V was clipped by 8 bases and J by 6 bases, with 13 bases between them. The germline CDR1 and CDR2 sequences are SEHNR and FQNEAQ (reference sequence). The CDR3 spells CASGEGRKTQYF. The DNA for the CDR3 is TGTGCCAGCGGTGAGGGTCGGAAGACCCAGTACTTC.

To note about this clone: This specimen includes other DNA sequences encoding the same CDR3. The V call is TRBV9, the J call TRBJ2-1; 8 positions match TRBD2. The CDR3 is 16 residues long. CDR1 is SGDLS and CDR2 is YYNGEE in the germline V gene. V was clipped by 0 bases and J by 2 bases; unmatched bases: 4. CDR3 in amino acids: CASSVEGSGTYNEQFF. Written as DNA, the CDR3 is TGTGCCAGCAGCGTAGAAGGTAGCGGGACCTACAATGAGCAGTTCTTC.

The rearrangement uses TRBV27 and TRBJ2-3, with 13 bases matching TRBD2. The length of the CDR3 is 15 residues. V gave up 7 bases and J gave up 5 bases; unmatched junction bases: 6. CDR1 and CDR2 (germline): MNHEY, SMNVEV (reference sequence). The CDR3 DNA is TGTGCCAGCACCCACACTAGCGGGAGGGGAGATACGCAGTATTTT. As protein: CASTHTSGRGDTQYF.

Points on this clone: Different DNA sequences within this sample yield the same CDR3. This chain uses TRBV28 with TRBJ2-1, with D maybe TRBD1 (6 bases). The CDR3 contains 14 residues. V was pared by 5 bases and J by 5 bases, with 13 bases between. Germline CDR1 and CDR2: MDHEN and SYDVKM. The CDR3 bases are TGTGCCAGCAGTCTGGCAGGGGCGGACAATGAGCAGTTCTTC. Encoded protein: CASSLAGADNEQFF.

CDR3 nucleotides: TGTGCCAGCAGTGACCACACAGGGGGAACCCTTACAGATACGCAGTATTTT. It is translated as CASSDHTGGTLTDTQYF. The V call is TRBV6-1, the J call TRBJ2-3; 8 bases match TRBD1. Unmatched junction bases numbered 11, after V lost 3 bases and J lost 3 bases. The CDR3 sequence is 17 residues long. Germline V gives CDR1 MNHNS, CDR2 SASEGT.

This chain uses TRBV14 with TRBJ1-2; 7 nucleotides line up with TRBD1. This CDR3 region has 16 residues. V lost 2 bases to trimming and J lost 4 bases; unmatched junction nucleotides: 10. In germline, CDR1 is SGHDN, CDR2 FVKESK. In DNA form, the CDR3 reads TGTGCCAGCAGCCAACACCCAACAGGGGCCGGCTATGGCTACACCTTC. Protein sequence: CASSQHPTGAGYGYTF. Based on the CDR3 plus reference TRBV14 and TRBJ1-2, the full variable domain is EAGVTQFPSHSVIEKGQTVTLRCDPISGHDNLYWYRRVMGKEIKFLLHFVKESKQDESGMPNNRFLAERTGGTYSTLKVQPAELEDSGVYFCASSQHPTGAGYGYTFGSGTRLTVV.

V usage is TRBV7-9 and J usage is TRBJ2-1; no clear D. Trimming took 5 bases from V and 0 from J, leaving 11 bases between them. The CDR3 consists of 15 residues. Per germline, CDR1 SEHNR and CDR2 FQNEAQ (reference sequence). The CDR3 protein is CASSLKFDSYNEQFF. The CDR3 region has the DNA TGTGCCAGCAGCCTAAAATTCGACTCCTACAATGAGCAGTTCTTC.

The chain uses TRBV7-6 and TRBJ2-2; 15 nucleotides agree with TRBD2. The CDR3 is 17 residues long. The V segment lost 5 bases and the J segment 6 bases; nucleotides outside the gene matches: 7. Germline CDR1 and CDR2: SGHVS and FNYEAQ. The CDR3 spells CASSIRTSGRVAGELFF. CDR3 nucleotide sequence: TGTGCCAGCAGCATCCGGACTAGCGGGAGGGTAGCCGGGGAGCTGTTTTTT.

This clone occurred a few times. This rearrangement joins TRBV10-3 to TRBJ1-1; no clear D gene. Per germline, CDR1 ENHRY and CDR2 SYGVKD. Deletions cut 3 bases from V and 1 base from J, with 9 bases between. The CDR3 extends over 14 amino acids. The CDR3 sequence: CAISDWQENTEAFF. The CDR3 coding sequence is TGTGCCATCAGTGATTGGCAGGAGAACACTGAAGCTTTCTTT.

The chain uses TRBV9 and TRBJ2-2; D may be TRBD1 or TRBD2 (5 bases each). V was clipped by 7 bases and J by 8 bases, with 15 bases between them. The CDR3 sequence is 13 residues long. Germline assignment: CDR1 SGDLS and CDR2 YYNGEE. CDR3 nucleotides: TGTGCCAGCGGGGACGGGCCCCCAGGGGAGCTGTTTTTT. This encodes CASGDGPPGELFF.

This chain connects TRBV13 to TRBJ2-4, with D tentatively TRBD2 (6 bases). The V gene's germline CDR1 is PRHDT and CDR2 FYEKMQ (reference sequence). V was trimmed by 4 bases and J by 0 bases, leaving 22 bases between them. The length of the CDR3 is 19 residues. CDR3 bases: TGTGCCAGCAGCTCCCCCCGCCCCGGGAGAGGTGGAGCCAAAAACATTCAGTACTTC. It encodes CASSSPRPGRGGAKNIQYF.

Worth noting for this clone: Other DNA sequences in this sample translate to the same CDR3. The chain is built from TRBV7-9 and TRBJ2-7, with TRBD1 matching over 10 bases. The germline V gene has CDR1 SEHNR and CDR2 FQNEAQ (reference sequence). The CDR3 is 14 residues long. V shed 0 bases and J 4 bases; nucleotides not matched to a gene: 0. CDR3 nucleotides: TGTGCCAGCAGCTTAGCGGGACAGGGGTACGAGCAGTACTTC. The encoded protein is CASSLAGQGYEQYF.

This sequence joins TRBV6-1 and TRBJ2-2; TRBD1 aligns across 8 bases. V trimming: 3 bases; J trimming: 4 bases; junction bases outside the gene matches: 7. Germline loops: CDR1 MNHNS, CDR2 SASEGT. This CDR3 spans 16 amino acids. The CDR3 DNA reads as TGTGCCAGCAGTGATTTCTGGACAGGGACCACCGGGGAGCTGTTTTTT. This codes for CASSDFWTGTTGELFF.

To note about this clone: The identical CDR3 is also encoded by other nucleotide sequences in the sample. J is TRBJ2-2 and V is TRBV9; no definite D call. Between the trimmed V and J ends, which lost 1 base and 2 bases, there was a span of 3 bases. This CDR3 region has 13 residues. CDR1 SGDLS and CDR2 YYNGEE come from the germline V gene. DNA for the CDR3: TGTGCCAGCAGCGTAATTAACACCGGGGAGCTGTTTTTT. Protein: CASSVINTGELFF.

To note about this clone: This sample includes further DNA sequences coding for the same CDR3. This chain joins TRBV25-1 and TRBJ1-1; D might be TRBD1 (5 bases). Trimming removed 3 bases from V and 7 bases from J, with 6 bases in between. There are 11 residues in the CDR3. The germline CDR1 and CDR2 sequences are MGHDK and SYGVNS. The CDR3 loop is CASSETDEAFF. The CDR3 bases are TGTGCCAGCAGTGAGACAGATGAAGCTTTCTTT.

The rearrangement links TRBV27 to TRBJ1-5; TRBD1 might be the D (5 bases). With 6 bases removed from V and 4 bases from J, the gap between germline ends came to 16 bases. The length of the CDR3 is 15 residues. Germline V gene data show CDR1 as MNHEY and CDR2 as SMNVEV (reference sequence). The CDR3 spells CASRDIRNGNQPQHF. In DNA form, the CDR3 reads TGTGCCAGCAGGGACATCAGGAACGGGAATCAGCCCCAGCATTTT.